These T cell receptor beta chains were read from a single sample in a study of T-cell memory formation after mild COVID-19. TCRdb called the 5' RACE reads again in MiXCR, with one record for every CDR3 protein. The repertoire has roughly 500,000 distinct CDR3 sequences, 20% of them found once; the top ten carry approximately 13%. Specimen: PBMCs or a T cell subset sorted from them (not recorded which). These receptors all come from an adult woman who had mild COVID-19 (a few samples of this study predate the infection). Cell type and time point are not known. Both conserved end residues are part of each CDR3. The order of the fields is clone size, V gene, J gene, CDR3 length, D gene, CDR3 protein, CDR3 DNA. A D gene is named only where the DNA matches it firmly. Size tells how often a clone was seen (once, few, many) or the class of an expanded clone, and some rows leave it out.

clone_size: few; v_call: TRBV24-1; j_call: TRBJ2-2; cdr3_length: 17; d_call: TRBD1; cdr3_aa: CATSDRSGTGITGELFF; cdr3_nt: TGTGCCACCAGTGATCGGTCCGGGACAGGGATCACCGGGGAGCTGTTTTTT
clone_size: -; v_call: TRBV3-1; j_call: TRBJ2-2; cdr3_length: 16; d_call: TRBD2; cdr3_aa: CASSQGLAGHTGELFF; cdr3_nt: TGTGCCAGCAGCCAGGGACTAGCGGGACACACCGGGGAGCTGTTTTTT
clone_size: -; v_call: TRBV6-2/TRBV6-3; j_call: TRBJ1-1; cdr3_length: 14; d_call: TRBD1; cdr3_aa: CASSTQGRDTEAFF; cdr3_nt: TGTGCCAGCAGTACACAGGGGAGAGACACTGAAGCTTTCTTT
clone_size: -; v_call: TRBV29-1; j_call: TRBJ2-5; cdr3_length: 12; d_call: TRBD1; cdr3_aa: CSARTGSETQYF; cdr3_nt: TGCAGCGCAAGGACAGGGTCAGAGACCCAGTACTTC
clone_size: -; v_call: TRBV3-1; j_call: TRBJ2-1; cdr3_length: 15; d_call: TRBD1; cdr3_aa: CASSSHRGRLVEQFF; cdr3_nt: TGTGCCAGCAGCTCCCACAGGGGGCGTCTTGTTGAGCAGTTCTTC
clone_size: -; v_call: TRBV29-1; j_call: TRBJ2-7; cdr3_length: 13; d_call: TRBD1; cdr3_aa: CSAWRTGYYEQYF; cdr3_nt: TGCAGCGCCTGGAGGACAGGGTATTACGAGCAGTACTTC
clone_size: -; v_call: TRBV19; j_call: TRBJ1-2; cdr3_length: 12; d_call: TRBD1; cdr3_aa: CASGRDRAGYTF; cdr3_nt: TGTGCCAGTGGACGGGACAGGGCTGGCTACACCTTC
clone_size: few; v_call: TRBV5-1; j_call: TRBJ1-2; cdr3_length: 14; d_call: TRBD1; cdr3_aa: CASSRPGQGNGYTF; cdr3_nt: TGCGCCAGCAGCCGACCGGGACAGGGGAATGGCTACACCTTC
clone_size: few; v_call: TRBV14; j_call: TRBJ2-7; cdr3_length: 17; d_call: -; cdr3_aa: CASSQTWGGLTGYEQYF; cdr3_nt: TGTGCCAGCAGCCAAACGTGGGGCGGCCTCACCGGATACGAGCAGTACTTC
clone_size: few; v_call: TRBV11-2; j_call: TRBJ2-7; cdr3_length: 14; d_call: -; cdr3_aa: CASSLDLTSHEQYF; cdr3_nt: TGTGCCAGCAGCTTAGATCTGACTTCCCACGAGCAGTACTTC
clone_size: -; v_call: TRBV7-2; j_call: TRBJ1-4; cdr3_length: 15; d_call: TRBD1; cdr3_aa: CASSYRDSANEKLFF; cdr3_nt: TGTGCCAGCAGCTACCGGGACAGCGCTAATGAAAAACTGTTTTTT
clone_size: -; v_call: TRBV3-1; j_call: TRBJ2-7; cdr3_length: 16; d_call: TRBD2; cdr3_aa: CASSQEGSGGPYEQYF; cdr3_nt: TGTGCCAGCAGCCAAGAGGGATCGGGAGGGCCCTACGAGCAGTACTTC
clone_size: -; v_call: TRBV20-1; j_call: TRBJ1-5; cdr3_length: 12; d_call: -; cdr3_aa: CSAVYSNQHQHF; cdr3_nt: TGCAGTGCCGTTTATAGCAATCAGCACCAGCATTTT
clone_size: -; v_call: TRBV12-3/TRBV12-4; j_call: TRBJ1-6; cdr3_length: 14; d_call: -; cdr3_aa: CASSRQVKSSPLHF; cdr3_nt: TGTGCCAGCAGTCGACAGGTGAAGAGTTCACCCCTCCACTTT
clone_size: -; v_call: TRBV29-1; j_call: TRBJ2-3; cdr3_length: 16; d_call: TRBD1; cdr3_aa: CSVEEEGGQPRDTQYF; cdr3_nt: TGCAGCGTTGAAGAAGAAGGGGGACAGCCGCGAGATACGCAGTATTTT
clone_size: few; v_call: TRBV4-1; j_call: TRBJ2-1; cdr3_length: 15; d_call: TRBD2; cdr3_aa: CASSLGLAGEGEQFF; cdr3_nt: TGCGCCAGCAGCCTCGGACTAGCGGGGGAGGGTGAGCAGTTCTTC
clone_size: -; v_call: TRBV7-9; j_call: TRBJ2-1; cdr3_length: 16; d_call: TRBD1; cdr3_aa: CASSLDGQGRYSEQFF; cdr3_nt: TGTGCCAGCAGCTTAGATGGACAGGGGAGATACAGTGAGCAGTTCTTC
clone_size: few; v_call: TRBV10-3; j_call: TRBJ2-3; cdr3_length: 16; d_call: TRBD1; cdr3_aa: CAISDPTGDSTDTQYF; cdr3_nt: TGTGCCATCAGTGACCCTACAGGGGACAGCACAGATACGCAGTATTTT
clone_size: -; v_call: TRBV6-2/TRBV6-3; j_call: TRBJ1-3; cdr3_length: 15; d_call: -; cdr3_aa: CASNKPGQSGNTIYF; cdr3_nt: TGTGCCAGCAACAAACCGGGACAATCTGGAAACACCATATATTTT
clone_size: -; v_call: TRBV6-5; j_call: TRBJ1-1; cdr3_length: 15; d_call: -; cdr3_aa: CASKRGGRVNTEAFF; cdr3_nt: TGTGCCAGCAAGAGGGGGGGGCGAGTGAACACTGAAGCTTTCTTT
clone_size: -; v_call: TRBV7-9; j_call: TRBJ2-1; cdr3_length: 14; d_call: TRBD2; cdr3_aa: CASSFGTSGDEQFF; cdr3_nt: TGTGCCAGCAGCTTTGGAACTAGCGGGGACGAGCAGTTCTTC
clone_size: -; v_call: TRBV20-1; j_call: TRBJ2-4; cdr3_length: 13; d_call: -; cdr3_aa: CSASDGAKNIQYF; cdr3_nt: TGCAGTGCTAGCGATGGAGCCAAAAACATTCAGTACTTC
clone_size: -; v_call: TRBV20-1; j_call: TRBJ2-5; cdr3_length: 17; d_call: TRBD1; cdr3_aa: CSATPRGLPVLQETQYF; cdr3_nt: TGCAGTGCCACTCCGAGGGGGCTACCAGTACTTCAAGAGACCCAGTACTTC
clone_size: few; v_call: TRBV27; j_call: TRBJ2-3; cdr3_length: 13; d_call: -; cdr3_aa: CASSKDSTDTQYF; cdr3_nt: TGTGCCAGCAGTAAGGATAGCACAGATACGCAGTATTTT
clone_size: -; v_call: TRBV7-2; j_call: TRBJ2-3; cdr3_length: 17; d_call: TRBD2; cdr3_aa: CASRPAGLAGAPDTQYF; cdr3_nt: TGTGCCAGCAGACCAGCAGGACTAGCGGGAGCCCCAGATACGCAGTATTTT
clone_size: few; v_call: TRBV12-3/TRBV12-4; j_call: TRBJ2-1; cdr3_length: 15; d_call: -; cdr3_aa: CASSLGGKEVNEQFF; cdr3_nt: TGTGCCAGCAGTTTAGGAGGGAAGGAGGTGAATGAGCAGTTCTTC
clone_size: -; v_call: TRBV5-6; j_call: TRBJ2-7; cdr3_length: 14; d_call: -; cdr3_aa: CASSFFQGTYEQYF; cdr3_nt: TGTGCCAGCAGCTTCTTCCAGGGAACCTACGAGCAGTACTTC
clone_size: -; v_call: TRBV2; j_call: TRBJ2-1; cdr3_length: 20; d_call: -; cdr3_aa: CASSFRLAKLQGGVRNEQFF; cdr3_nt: TGTGCCAGCAGTTTCCGTCTCGCTAAGCTACAGGGAGGGGTGAGGAATGAGCAGTTCTTC
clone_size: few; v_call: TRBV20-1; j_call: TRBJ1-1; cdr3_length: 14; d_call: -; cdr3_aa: CSARDPRGDTEAFF; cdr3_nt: TGCAGTGCTAGAGATCCTAGGGGGGACACTGAAGCTTTCTTT
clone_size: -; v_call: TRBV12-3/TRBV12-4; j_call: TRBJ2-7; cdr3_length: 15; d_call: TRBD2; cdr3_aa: CASSLAGTRASEQYF; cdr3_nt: TGTGCCAGCAGTTTAGCCGGGACTAGGGCTTCCGAGCAGTACTTC
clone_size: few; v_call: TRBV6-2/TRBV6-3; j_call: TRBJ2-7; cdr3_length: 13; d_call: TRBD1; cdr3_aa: CATRDRSSYEQYF; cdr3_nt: TGTGCCACTCGGGACAGAAGCTCCTACGAGCAGTACTTC
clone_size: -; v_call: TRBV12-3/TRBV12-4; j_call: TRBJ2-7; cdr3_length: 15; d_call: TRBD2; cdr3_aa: CASSSSLAATYEQYF; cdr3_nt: TGTGCCAGCAGTTCGTCGCTAGCGGCCACCTACGAGCAGTACTTC
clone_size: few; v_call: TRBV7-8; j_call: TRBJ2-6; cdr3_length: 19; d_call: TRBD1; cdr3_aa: CASSLGQPRQGYGANVLTF; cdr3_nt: TGTGCCAGCAGCTTAGGACAACCGAGACAGGGGTATGGGGCCAACGTCCTGACTTTC
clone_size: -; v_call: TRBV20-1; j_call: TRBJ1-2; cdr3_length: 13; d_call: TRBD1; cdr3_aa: CSARTGSNYGYTF; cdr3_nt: TGCAGTGCTAGGACAGGGTCTAACTATGGCTACACCTTC
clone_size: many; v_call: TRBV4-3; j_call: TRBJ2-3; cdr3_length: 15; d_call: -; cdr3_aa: CASSTRTGSTDTQYF; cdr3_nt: TGCGCCAGCAGTACCAGGACGGGGAGCACAGATACGCAGTATTTT
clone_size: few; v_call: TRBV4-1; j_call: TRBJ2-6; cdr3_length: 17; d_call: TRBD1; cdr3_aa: CASSQVSGGSGANVLTF; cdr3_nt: TGCGCCAGCAGCCAAGTTTCAGGGGGCAGTGGGGCCAACGTCCTGACTTTC
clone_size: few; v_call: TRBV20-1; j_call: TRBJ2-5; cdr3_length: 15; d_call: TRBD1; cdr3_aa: CSARDPGTAQETQYF; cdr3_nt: TGCAGTGCTAGAGACCCCGGGACAGCTCAAGAGACCCAGTACTTC
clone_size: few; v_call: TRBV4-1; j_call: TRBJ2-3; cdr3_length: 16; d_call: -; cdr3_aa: CASSQDLAASTDTQYF; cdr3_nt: TGCGCCAGCAGCCAAGATCTCGCGGCTAGCACAGATACGCAGTATTTT
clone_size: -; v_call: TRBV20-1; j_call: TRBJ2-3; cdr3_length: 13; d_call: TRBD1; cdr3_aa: CSANRGRSDTQYF; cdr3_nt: TGCAGTGCTAACAGGGGGCGGTCAGATACGCAGTATTTT
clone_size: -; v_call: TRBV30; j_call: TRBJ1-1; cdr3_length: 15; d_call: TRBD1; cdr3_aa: CAWSTPTGRNTEAFF; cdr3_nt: TGTGCCTGGAGTACTCCGACAGGGCGGAACACTGAAGCTTTCTTT
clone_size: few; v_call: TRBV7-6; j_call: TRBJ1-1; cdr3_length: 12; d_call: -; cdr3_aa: CASSLGNNEAFF; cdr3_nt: TGTGCCAGCAGCTTGGGGAACAATGAAGCTTTCTTT
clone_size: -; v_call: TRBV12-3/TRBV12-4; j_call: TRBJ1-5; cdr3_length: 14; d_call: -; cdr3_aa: CASTRTAPNQPQHF; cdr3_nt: TGTGCCAGCACCAGAACGGCCCCCAATCAGCCCCAGCATTTT
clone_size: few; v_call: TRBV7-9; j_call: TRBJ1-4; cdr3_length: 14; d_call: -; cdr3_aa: CASSLGAGDEKLFF; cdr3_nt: TGTGCCAGCAGCTTAGGGGCAGGGGATGAAAAACTGTTTTTT
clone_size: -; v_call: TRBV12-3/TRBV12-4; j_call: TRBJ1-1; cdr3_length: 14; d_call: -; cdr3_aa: CASSFDFLGTEAFF; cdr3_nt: TGTGCCAGCAGTTTCGACTTCTTGGGCACTGAAGCTTTCTTT
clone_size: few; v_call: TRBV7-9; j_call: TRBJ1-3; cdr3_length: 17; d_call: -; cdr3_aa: CASSLMGARGYGNTIYF; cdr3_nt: TGTGCCAGCAGCTTAATGGGTGCTCGGGGGTATGGAAACACCATATATTTT
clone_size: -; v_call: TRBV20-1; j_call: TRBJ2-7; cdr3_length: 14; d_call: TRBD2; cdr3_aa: CSASPSGRNYEQYF; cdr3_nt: TGCAGTGCTAGTCCTAGCGGGAGGAACTACGAGCAGTACTTC
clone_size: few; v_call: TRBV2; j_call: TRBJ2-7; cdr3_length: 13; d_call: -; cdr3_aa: CASRRTTEYEQYF; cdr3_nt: TGTGCCAGCAGAAGGACTACCGAATACGAGCAGTACTTC